This T cell receptor beta chain derives from a study of a mutant IDH1 vaccine in newly diagnosed glioma. The junction had 9 bases not matched to a gene; V was cut back by 4 bases and J by 5 bases. Germline V gene sequence: CDR1 MNHEY, CDR2 SVGAGI. The CDR3 totals 15 residues. Time point: week 35, safety follow-up. The investigators gave 300 ug of mutant IDH1 20-mer peptide in each vaccine dose, together with topical imiquimod. Notes on this clone: The antigen is not known.

Only in-frame clones appear in the TCRdb table, and some are missing; sequencing was by immunoSEQ multiplex PCR. The data show tens of thousands of clones, with 81% seen just once and roughly 5% held by the top ten. The sample was PBMCs, taken from a glioma patient whose treatment included an IDH1 peptide vaccine. The V and J genes are TRBV6-5 and TRBJ1-1; 8 bases map to TRBD1. This TCR was sampled from a woman in her 40s with glioma. Some clones in this sample may be carry-over from other donors' samples. The CDR3 here is CASSLGQGLGTEAFF. CDR3 nucleotide sequence: TGTGCCAGCAGTTTAGGACAGGGCCTAGGGACTGAAGCTTTCTTT.